One T cell receptor beta chain is described in this entry. The antigen remains unidentified. This entry belongs to a study of OX40 agonist ivuxolimab in advanced cancers. As for the study in general: Therapy given before enrollment (anti-PD-1, anti-PD-L1 or anti-CTLA-4) was allowed, and roughly 41% had some. Findings and caveats of the study: Expanded peripheral T cells had an undetermined antigen specificity.

The data were produced by immunoSEQ multiplex PCR, yet TCRdb's version contains in-frame clones alone and is incomplete. Here the sample spans under 80,000 clones, approximately 90% being singletons. The V end lost 5 bases, the J end lost 6 bases, and 22 bases lay between the germline ends. The CDR3 is 16 amino acids. Germline values: CDR1 PRHDT, CDR2 FYEKMQ (reference sequence). This rearrangement joins TRBV13 to TRBJ1-2; no reliable D call. This clonotype was sampled from an adult with an advanced solid tumor such as melanoma, head and neck, liver or kidney cancer. The sequences come from CD4+ or CD8+ T cells sorted from blood, collected in a trial of the OX40 agonist ivuxolimab. CDR3 sequence reads: CASSLGPIGRAHGYTF. In DNA, the CDR3 is TGTGCCAGCAGCCTCGGTCCCATTGGGAGGGCTCATGGCTACACCTTC.